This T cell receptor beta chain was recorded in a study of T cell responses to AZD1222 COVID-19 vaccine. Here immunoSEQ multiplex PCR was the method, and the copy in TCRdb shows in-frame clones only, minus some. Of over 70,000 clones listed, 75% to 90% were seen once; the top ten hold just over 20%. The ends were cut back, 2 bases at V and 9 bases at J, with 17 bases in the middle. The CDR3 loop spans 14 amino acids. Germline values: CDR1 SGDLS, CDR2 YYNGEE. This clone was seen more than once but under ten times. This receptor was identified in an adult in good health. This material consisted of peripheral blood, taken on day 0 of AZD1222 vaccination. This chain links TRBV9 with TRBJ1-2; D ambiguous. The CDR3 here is CASSVPPPGLSYTF. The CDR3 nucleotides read TGTGCCAGCAGCGTCCCTCCGCCAGGTTTAAGCTACACCTTC.